The rows below give T cell receptor beta chains drawn from one sample of a study of beta chain features in type 1 diabetes. The protocol was immunoSEQ multiplex PCR, while the TCRdb copy is restricted to in-frame clones and leaves out a portion. Of 500,000 to 700,000 clones listed, roughly a sixth were seen once; the top ten hold approximately 0.099%. Sequencing was carried out using naive CD4+ T cells from blood. These receptors originate from a man between 18 and 35 years old in good health. The CDR3 runs from the conserved cysteine through the conserved F or W. D genes are given only for firm matches. Clone size is not always given. Where it is, it says once, few, many or a class for expanded clones.

D gene | clone size | J gene | V gene | CDR3 DNA | CDR3 protein
TRBD2 | NA | TRBJ2-1 | TRBV15 | TGTGCCACCAGCAGGGTTCGAGCGGGACTCTACAATGAGCAGTTCTTC | CATSRVRAGLYNEQFF
TRBD2 | few | TRBJ2-5 | TRBV7-9 | TGTGCCAGCAGCTTAGATTTATTCGGGAGGACATCGGAGACCCAGTACTTC | CASSLDLFGRTSETQYF
TRBD1 | NA | TRBJ1-5 | TRBV28 | TGTGCCAGCAGTTTAACAGGGGTTCAGCAGCCCCAGCATTTT | CASSLTGVQQPQHF
TRBD2 | NA | TRBJ2-1 | TRBV29-1 | TGCAGCGTGGGTGGGTTCGGGACTAGCAGGTCCCAGGAGCAGTTCTTC | CSVGGFGTSRSQEQFF
TRBD2 | few | TRBJ2-1 | TRBV5-1 | TGCGCCAGCAGCTTGACCGGGACTAGCGTATACAGGGAGCAGTTCTTC | CASSLTGTSVYREQFF
NA | few | TRBJ2-1 | TRBV5-5 | TGTGCCAGCAGCCTAGAAAGGGGCCGCAATGAGCAGTTCTTC | CASSLERGRNEQFF
NA | NA | TRBJ2-3 | TRBV9 | TGTGCCAGCAGCGTAGCGGGGAGGGGGTGGCGCACAGATACGCAGTATTTT | CASSVAGRGWRTDTQYF
NA | NA | TRBJ2-6 | TRBV11-2 | TGTGCCAGCAGGATCCGGGACGCCAACTCTGGGGCCAACGTCCTGACTTTC | CASRIRDANSGANVLTF
TRBD1 | few | TRBJ2-5 | TRBV28 | TGTGCCAGCAGTCACTGGACAGGGGCCCGCGAGACCCAGTACTTC | CASSHWTGARETQYF
TRBD1 | NA | TRBJ1-2 | TRBV6-4 | TGTGCCAGCAGCCCAACGATGTCAACAGGGGCCGGCTACACCTTC | CASSPTMSTGAGYTF
TRBD1 | NA | TRBJ1-4 | TRBV30 | TGTGCCTGCCAACAGGGGAATGAAAAACTGTTTTTT | CACQQGNEKLFF
TRBD2 | NA | TRBJ2-1 | TRBV7-2 | TGTGCCAGCAGCTCACAGACTAGCCTCAGGCGGCATGAGCAGTTCTTC | CASSSQTSLRRHEQFF
NA | NA | TRBJ1-2 | TRBV5-1 | TGCGCCAGCAGCCCCGACATCGGTGACCTCGGGGGCTACACCTTC | CASSPDIGDLGGYTF
TRBD1 | few | TRBJ1-2 | TRBV5-1 | TGCGCCAGCAGCTATTCCGGGACAGGGAATGGCTACACCTTC | CASSYSGTGNGYTF
NA | few | TRBJ2-5 | TRBV7-9 | TGTGCCAGCAGCTTCGTCGCGGAGACCCAGTACTTC | CASSFVAETQYF